These 18 T cell receptor beta chains were all obtained from the same sample, sequenced in a study of OX40 agonist ivuxolimab in advanced cancers. The table came from immunoSEQ multiplex PCR; TCRdb's copy has only in-frame clones and leaves some out. Of approximately 78,000 clones listed, 88% were seen once; the top ten hold around 0.98%. The input for sequencing was CD4+ or CD8+ T cells sorted from blood, taken in a trial of the OX40 agonist ivuxolimab. All receptors derive from an adult with an advanced solid tumor such as melanoma, head and neck, liver or kidney cancer.

CDR3 DNA: TGTGCCAGCAGCCAGGGCCGGAGCACAGATACGCAGTATTTT. This sequence encodes CASSQGRSTDTQYF. The V call is TRBV7-2, the J call TRBJ2-3; weak D call: TRBD1 (5 bases). Deletions cut 5 bases from V and 0 bases from J, with 9 bases between. Germline values: CDR1 SGHTA, CDR2 FQGNSA. This CDR3 is 14 amino acids long.

The J gene is TRBJ2-7, the V gene TRBV14; D is unresolved. The CDR3 is 13 amino acids. Trimming took 4 bases from V and 2 from J, leaving 9 bases between them. Germline V gives CDR1 SGHDN, CDR2 FVKESK. The CDR3 spells CASSREQPYEQYF. CDR3 nucleotides: TGTGCCAGCAGCCGGGAACAGCCCTACGAGCAGTACTTC.

This chain links TRBV4-1 with TRBJ2-5; no definite D call. The better agreement between TRBJ2-7 and the DNA end casts doubt on the J call. This CDR3 spans 15 amino acids. Per the germline V gene, CDR1 is MGHRA and CDR2 is YSYEKL. The CDR3 bases are TGCGCCAGCAGCCAAAAAGCCACCTTCACCTACGAGCAGTACTTC. This translates into CASSQKATFTYEQYF.

V gene TRBV10-3 combines with J gene TRBJ2-3; 9 nucleotides align to TRBD2. CDR1 ENHRY and CDR2 SYGVKD come from the germline V gene. The V segment lost 6 bases and the J segment 4 bases; nucleotides outside the gene matches: 8. This CDR3 has 15 amino acids. The CDR3 sequence is CAISDWRGGADTQYF. CDR3 in DNA: TGTGCCATCAGCGACTGGCGGGGGGGCGCAGATACGCAGTATTTT.

The genes are TRBV7-9 and TRBJ2-1, with D perhaps matching TRBD1 (6 bases). The germline V gene has CDR1 SEHNR and CDR2 FQNEAQ (reference sequence). The V end lost 1 base, the J end lost 6 bases, and 13 bases lay between the germline ends. This CDR3 has 15 amino acids. CDR3 residues: CASSLDRGTGNEQFF. The CDR3 DNA reads as TGTGCCAGCAGCTTAGATAGGGGGACCGGCAATGAGCAGTTCTTC.

This chain uses TRBV5-4 with TRBJ2-6; TRBD1 aligns across 7 bases. There are 17 residues in the CDR3. Trimming took 3 bases from V and 0 from J; bases not matched to a gene: 6. In germline, CDR1 is SGHNT, CDR2 YYREEE (reference sequence). CDR3 amino acids: CASSSRDRPSGANVLTF. For the CDR3, the DNA is TGTGCCAGCAGCTCCCGGGACAGACCCTCTGGGGCCAACGTCCTGACTTTC.

The table lists this clone with a few counts. The genes are TRBV9 and TRBJ2-3, with 9 bases aligning to TRBD2. The CDR3 loop spans 17 amino acids. Per germline, CDR1 SGDLS and CDR2 YYNGEE. V lost 3 bases and J lost 2; bases outside the gene matches: 10. The CDR3 here is CASSGRETSGPTDTQYF. The CDR3 DNA reads as TGTGCCAGCAGCGGACGAGAGACTAGCGGACCCACAGATACGCAGTATTTT.

The V and J genes are TRBV12-5 and TRBJ1-1; D is possibly TRBD1 (6 bases). The germline V gene has CDR1 LGHNT and CDR2 FRNRAP. The CDR3 has 14 residues. Trimming removed 7 bases from V and 8 bases from J, with 20 bases in between. In DNA, the CDR3 is TGTGCTAGTGAGTCCCTACCCCAGGGGTTAGAAGCTTTCTTT. Protein sequence: CASESLPQGLEAFF. The variable domain in full, with the rest retrieved from reference TRBV12-5 and TRBJ1-1, is DARVTQTPRHKVTEMGQEVTMRCQPILGHNTVFWYRQTMMQGLELLAYFRNRAPLDDSGMPKDRFSAEMPDATLATLKIQPSEPRDSAVYFCASESLPQGLEAFFGQGTRLTVV.

The chain employs TRBV19 and TRBJ2-3; TRBD2 might be the D (6 bases). Germline CDR1 LNHDA, CDR2 SQIVND (reference sequence). The CDR3 has 14 residues. Trimming pared 7 bases from V and 3 bases from J, leaving 14 bases between. The CDR3 coding sequence is TGTGCCAGTAAAGGAGGGGCCCTTACAGATACGCAGTATTTT. Protein: CASKGGALTDTQYF.

The chain has TRBV7-9 and TRBJ2-7; D is uncertain. Trimming left V 5 bases short and J 0 bases short, with 11 bases between. CDR3 length equals 14 residues. Germline values: CDR1 SEHNR, CDR2 FQNEAQ (reference sequence). CDR3 sequence: CASSLGPSSYEQYF. In DNA form, the CDR3 reads TGTGCCAGCAGCCTCGGGCCCAGCTCCTACGAGCAGTACTTC.

The V and J genes are TRBV11-2 and TRBJ2-5; TRBD2 agrees at 10 bases. The V gene end was trimmed by 1 base and the J gene end by 5 bases; junction bases not matched to a gene: 13. The germline V gene has CDR1 SGHAT and CDR2 FQNNGV. The CDR3 runs 18 residues. The DNA for the CDR3 is TGTGCCAGCAGCTTAGGGTCCAGCAGCGGGGGGGCCGGGGAGACCCAGTACTTC. Translating gives CASSLGSSSGGAGETQYF. The entire variable domain, with the rest obtained from reference TRBV11-2 and TRBJ2-5, is as follows: EAGVAQSPRYKIIEKRQSVAFWCNPISGHATLYWYQQILGQGPKLLIQFQNNGVVDDSQLPKDRFSAERLKGVDSTLKIQPAKLEDSAVYLCASSLGSSSGGAGETQYFGPGTRLLVL.

This clone was picked up one time. The chain links TRBV10-3 to TRBJ1-4, with D maybe TRBD1 (5 bases). Trimming stripped 5 bases from V and 4 bases from J, with 11 bases between. CDR1 is ENHRY, CDR2 SYGVKD, per germline. The length of the CDR3 is 14 residues. CDR3 region: CAISSGTYNEKLFF. The CDR3 region has the DNA TGTGCCATCAGTTCCGGGACCTATAATGAAAAACTGTTTTTT.

In its sample, this clone was seen once. The rearrangement joins TRBV4-1 to TRBJ1-4; D perhaps matches TRBD1 (6 bases). V dropped 3 bases and J dropped 4 bases, with 12 bases sitting between them. Germline V gives CDR1 MGHRA, CDR2 YSYEKL. The CDR3 contains 15 residues. The CDR3 nucleotides read TGCGCCAGCAGCCACCTACAGGGAATTAATGAAAAACTGTTTTTT. Protein sequence: CASSHLQGINEKLFF.

This clone appeared a single time. The V and J genes are TRBV7-6 and TRBJ2-3, with 9 bases aligning to TRBD2. The ends lost 8 bases at V and 4 bases at J; junction bases unmatched: 7. Per the germline V gene, CDR1 is SGHVS and CDR2 is FNYEAQ. The CDR3 is 14 residues long. The CDR3 DNA is TGTGCCAGCGGAGAAGTAGCGGGAGCAGATACGCAGTATTTT. It specifies CASGEVAGADTQYF.

This chain connects TRBV9 to TRBJ2-7; 11 bases are shared with TRBD2. The CDR3 totals 16 residues. Per the germline V gene, CDR1 is SGDLS and CDR2 is YYNGEE. V was clipped by 4 bases and J by 2 bases; unmatched bases: 8. The CDR3 is CASSPTTSGITYEQYF. DNA of the CDR3: TGTGCCAGCAGCCCGACGACTAGCGGGATAACCTACGAGCAGTACTTC.

J is TRBJ1-2 and V is TRBV27, with TRBD1 as a possible D gene (6 bases). Trimming stripped 5 bases from V and 1 base from J, with 14 bases between. The CDR3 spans 15 residues. Germline V lookup: CDR1 MNHEY, CDR2 SMNVEV (reference sequence). This CDR3 is CASSLNRVDNYGYTF. The CDR3 DNA follows: TGTGCCAGCAGTCTGAACAGGGTGGATAACTATGGCTACACCTTC.

This clone came up a few times. The chain combines TRBV9 with TRBJ2-2; D may be TRBD2 (5 bases). V was trimmed by 5 bases and J by 1 base, leaving 9 bases between them. Germline CDR1 reads SGDLS; CDR2 reads YYNGEE. The CDR3 runs 14 residues. Written as DNA, the CDR3 is TGTGCCAGCAGGGCCGGAGGGAACACCGGGGAGCTGTTTTTT. The encoded protein is CASRAGGNTGELFF.

V is TRBV18 and J is TRBJ1-2, with D perhaps matching TRBD1 (5 bases). The ends were cut back, 0 bases at V and 2 bases at J, with 13 bases in the middle. From germline, CDR1 is KGHSH and CDR2 LQKENI. This CDR3 spans 16 amino acids. DNA of the CDR3: TGTGCCAGCTCACCACCACCAGGGACGACAAACTATGGCTACACCTTC. This gives the protein CASSPPPGTTNYGYTF. The full variable domain, completed using reference TRBV18 and TRBJ1-2, is NAGVMQNPRHLVRRRGQEARLRCSPMKGHSHVYWYRQLPEEGLKFMVYLQKENIIDESGMPKERFSAEFPKEGPSILRIQQVVRGDSAAYFCASSPPPGTTNYGYTFGSGTRLTVV.